Sequencing of this TCR beta chain was carried out in a study of blood T cell repertoires in COVID-19 (dated by TCRdb to 2018 to 2021). Broadly, across the study: Samples from collaborators originated in the United States, Italy and Spain and spanned both the acute and convalescent phases of COVID-19. The material from the prospective study consisted of cDNA or gDNA derived from T cells, B-cell-depleted T cells, or PBMCs. The dataset comprised deeply sampled blood TCRbeta repertoires from subjects exposed to, actively infected with, or recovered from COVID-19. A freely available public database, intended as a resource for researchers studying the immune response to SARS-CoV-2, is where the repertoires were released. Samples were obtained from the ongoing ImmuneRACE study (first 160 participants) and from 1,200 or so subjects provided by 6 global collaborators. Nearly every sample came with metadata listing a de-identified subject ID, COVID-19 status, age in years and sex. Where available, HLA class I and class II types were taken from metadata supplied by the sample provider and were not determined by assay-based typing. The full study reports these points: Clinical and demographic metadata were provided uncurated, with the amount varying by source and participant.

In the germline V gene (reference sequence), CDR1 corresponds to LNHDA and CDR2 to SQIVND. V and J lose 1 base and 1 base, and a span of 7 bases separates them. Its CDR3 holds 14 amino acids, cysteine through phenylalanine. Of the read, only the CDR3 DNA is kept; its 42 bases are in frame from base 1. TCRbeta CDR3 regions were amplified from genomic DNA using the immunoSEQ Assay, a bias-controlled multiplex PCR. In the source study's methods: The number of nucleated cells in each sample was estimated by amplification of reference gene primers within the assay. Sequence reads were collapsed and filtered to measure the absolute abundance of every unique TCRbeta CDR3 rearrangement. For each sample, productive Simpson clonality was calculated by taking the square root of Simpson's diversity index across productive rearrangements. In its TCRdb copy, this immuneACCESS table keeps in-frame sequences only and misses some clones. Where compared with another copy, unresolved V genes explain less than half of these, and the others have no known cause. V, J and clone size are taken as reported in that table, and D and trimming were inferred from the DNA itself. The sample has 80,000 to 100,000 clones on record, roughly 90% of them singletons. The top ten clonotypes cover about 1.5% of the sample.

Whole blood was collected in K2EDTA tubes by collaborating institutions according to the institutions' own protocols. Collaborator samples were shipped for TCRbeta analysis as frozen whole blood, isolated PBMCs, or DNA extracted from either sample type. Points on this clone: The antigen it recognizes is unknown. Nothing much larger sits one base from this clone, and base qualities are not available.

The chain is encoded by TRBV19 joined to TRBJ1-2, with a weak D call of TRBD1 (5 bases match). This sequence originates from a human donor with active COVID-19. The donor label of this sample is uncertain. The material sequenced was peripheral blood. The DNA sequence is as follows: TGTGCCAGTAGTATAGGACAGAATAACTATGGCTACACCTTC. Its translation is CASSIGQNNYGYTF.